These 22 T cell receptor beta chains share one sample of origin, sequenced in a study of blood T cell repertoires in COVID-19. The assay was immunoSEQ multiplex PCR, and TCRdb's table has in-frame clones only and misses some. Of tens of thousands of clones in the sample, 80% to 90% were seen once. Sequenced input: peripheral blood. The source of these receptors is a human donor in a cohort sampled during active COVID-19.

The chain has TRBV15 and TRBJ1-1, with D maybe TRBD1 (6 bases). Germline V lookup: CDR1 LNHNV, CDR2 YYDKDF (reference sequence). V lost 3 bases and J lost 4, with 15 bases in between. This CDR3 has 15 residues. CDR3 sequence (DNA): TGTGCCACCAGCAGCCCAGGACAGCAGGGCACTGAAGCTTTCTTT. Amino acids: CATSSPGQQGTEAFF.

This chain connects TRBV20-1 to TRBJ2-1, with TRBD2 matching over 7 bases. Germline loops: CDR1 DFQATT, CDR2 SNEGSKA (reference sequence). Trimming removed 3 bases from V and 4 bases from J; junction bases left unmatched: 6. The CDR3 spans 14 residues. This CDR3 is CSASGLDDYNEQFF. The CDR3, as DNA: TGCAGTGCTAGTGGACTAGACGATTACAATGAGCAGTTCTTC.

This clone was detected only a few times. The chain couples TRBV7-9 to TRBJ2-7, with 12 bases that match TRBD1. Losses at the gene ends were 5 bases for V and 6 bases for J; bases not matched to a gene: 5. This CDR3 is 14 amino acids long. Germline V CDR1 and CDR2: SEHNR, FQNEAQ (reference sequence). CDR3 sequence (DNA): TGTGCCAGCAGCCTACGGGACAGGGGGCGCGAGCAGTACTTC. It codes for CASSLRDRGREQYF.

This chain links TRBV18 with TRBJ1-4, with TRBD1 matching 9 bases. The CDR3 covers 14 residues. In germline, CDR1 is KGHSH, CDR2 LQKENI. V dropped 4 bases and J dropped 7; count of bases not matched to a gene: 4. The CDR3 region is CASSRTGEVEKLFF. For the CDR3, the DNA is TGTGCCAGCTCACGGACAGGGGAGGTTGAAAAACTGTTTTTT.

The chain joins TRBV7-8 to TRBJ1-2; TRBD1 matches 10 bases. Germline V gives CDR1 SGHVS, CDR2 FQNEAQ. The CDR3 spans 14 residues. V lost 6 bases and J lost 4; bases outside the gene matches: 5. CDR3 sequence (DNA): TGTGCCAGCAGTTGGGACAGGGGTGGCTATGGCTACACCTTC. It encodes CASSWDRGGYGYTF.

The chain couples TRBV4-1 to TRBJ2-7; a possible D gene is TRBD1 (6 bases). The CDR3 covers 13 residues. The germline CDR1 and CDR2 sequences are MGHRA and YSYEKL. The V end lost 1 base, the J end lost 8 bases, and 12 bases lay between the germline ends. The CDR3 DNA sequence: TGCGCCAGCAGCCAAGTTGGACAGTTCCAGCAGTACTTC. It is translated as CASSQVGQFQQYF.

The rearrangement joins TRBV19 to TRBJ1-4; 9 positions agree with TRBD1. Germline V lookup: CDR1 LNHDA, CDR2 SQIVND (reference sequence). There are 15 residues in the CDR3. Trimming at V came to 5 bases and at J to 4 bases, leaving 5 bases not matched to a gene. This CDR3 reads CASSARQGVNEKLFF. The DNA for the CDR3 is TGTGCCAGTAGTGCCCGACAGGGGGTTAATGAAAAACTGTTTTTT.

This chain joins TRBV7-2 and TRBJ2-7; the match to TRBD2 covers 8 bases. In germline, CDR1 is SGHTA, CDR2 FQGNSA. This CDR3 spans 15 amino acids. V was pared by 2 bases and J by 2 bases, with 5 bases of the junction left unmatched. The CDR3 reads CASSLSSSGTYEQYF. In DNA form, the CDR3 reads TGTGCCAGCAGCTTATCCAGTAGCGGGACCTACGAGCAGTACTTC.

The chain combines TRBV10-3 with TRBJ1-2; TRBD1 matches 8 bases. The CDR3 has 16 amino acids. Germline values: CDR1 ENHRY, CDR2 SYGVKD. Trimming cost V 4 bases and J 4 bases; bases outside gene matches: 11. The CDR3 loop is CAISGAGQGGSYGYTF. The CDR3 DNA reads as TGTGCCATCAGTGGAGCCGGACAGGGTGGCTCCTATGGCTACACCTTC.

The CDR3 spells CASKPGGRPTNTGELFF. DNA of the CDR3: TGTGCCAGCAAACCAGGTGGTCGACCCACGAACACCGGGGAGCTGTTTTTT. The J gene is TRBJ2-2, the V gene TRBV27; D is unclear. The CDR3 loop spans 17 amino acids. The germline V gene encodes CDR1 MNHEY and CDR2 SMNVEV (reference sequence). V lost 7 bases and J lost 0, with 18 bases in between.

As regards this clone: The same CDR3 arises from other DNA sequences in this sample as well. The chain links TRBV29-1 to TRBJ2-7; 10 nucleotides match TRBD2. CDR1 is SQVTM and CDR2 is ANQGSEA in the germline V gene. The CDR3 has 12 amino acids. The junction had 2 bases not matched to a gene; V was cut back by 5 bases and J by 4 bases. The CDR3 DNA sequence: TGCAGCGTTTCTAGCGGGGGATACGAGCAGTACTTC. This translates into CSVSSGGYEQYF.

The genes are TRBV21-1 and TRBJ1-1; TRBD1, the table's D call, was not compared with the DNA. TRBV21-1 is labeled a pseudogene. This CDR3 is 17 amino acids long. This chain's CDR3 is CASTKGAGQGANTEAFF. Written as DNA, the CDR3 is TGTGCCAGCACCAAAGGGGCGGGACAGGGGGCGAACACTGAAGCTTTCTTT.

The chain links TRBV3-1 (or the pseudogene TRBV3-2) to TRBJ2-7; 7 bases agree with TRBD1. Germline CDR1 LGHDT, CDR2 YNNKEL (reference sequence). Germline trimming cut 0 bases from V and 9 bases from J; bases unmatched to any gene: 8. The CDR3 loop spans 14 amino acids. The DNA for the CDR3 is TGTGCCAGCAGCCAAGATCGGGACAGAGACGGGCAGTACTTC. Amino acids: CASSQDRDRDGQYF.

The V call is TRBV2, the J call TRBJ2-7; D is unclear. Germline V CDR1 and CDR2: SNHLY, FYNNEI. V lost 5 bases and J lost 0, with 14 bases in between. The CDR3 contains 15 residues. In nucleotides, the CDR3 is TGTGCCAGCAGTCGAACAACTATGACCTCCTACGAGCAGTACTTC. The encoded protein is CASSRTTMTSYEQYF.

The rearrangement links TRBV7-9 to TRBJ2-6; a possible D gene is TRBD2 (5 bases). CDR1 is SEHNR and CDR2 is FQNEAQ in the germline V gene (reference sequence). The CDR3 loop spans 15 amino acids. V lost 3 bases and J lost 4, with 10 bases in between. This CDR3 reads CASSFRDTGANVLTF. The CDR3 DNA reads TGTGCCAGCAGCTTCCGGGATACCGGGGCCAACGTCCTGACTTTC.

The chain is built from TRBV7-9 and TRBJ2-5; maybe TRBD1 (6 bases). This CDR3 is built from 14 residues. The germline CDR1 and CDR2 sequences are SEHNR and FQNEAQ (reference sequence). Trimming took 8 bases from V and 4 from J, leaving 17 bases between them. CDR3 loop: CASLYREKGETQYF. CDR3 nucleotides: TGTGCCAGCTTATACAGGGAGAAGGGAGAGACCCAGTACTTC.

The chain couples TRBV14 to TRBJ2-6; tentative D call: TRBD1 (6 bases). CDR1 and CDR2 from the germline V gene are SGHDN and FVKESK. The CDR3 runs 19 residues. The V and J ends lost 7 bases and 0 bases respectively, with 22 bases between them. The CDR3 DNA is TGTGCCAGCACCCCCTCCCAACAGGGCGTAACCTCTGGGGCCAACGTCCTGACTTTC. It translates to CASTPSQQGVTSGANVLTF.

This chain links TRBV11-2 with TRBJ2-3; 8 bases map to TRBD2. The CDR3 totals 15 residues. Germline CDR1 SGHAT, CDR2 FQNNGV. Unmatched junction bases numbered 3, after V lost 2 bases and J lost 2 bases. The CDR3 loop is CASSLTSGFTDTQYF. CDR3 coding DNA: TGTGCCAGCAGCTTAACTAGCGGATTCACAGATACGCAGTATTTT.

V usage is TRBV12-5 and J usage is TRBJ2-2, with unresolved D. V was clipped by 9 bases and J by 7 bases, with 27 bases between them. CDR1 is LGHNT and CDR2 is FRNRAP in the germline V gene. The length of the CDR3 is 17 residues. The CDR3 region is CARPPRHKVPQGGELFF. The CDR3 DNA sequence: TGTGCTAGACCCCCGCGGCACAAGGTCCCGCAAGGCGGGGAGCTGTTTTTT.

The V and J genes are TRBV2 and TRBJ2-7; a weak D match, TRBD1 (8 bases). Trimming pared 6 bases from V and 3 bases from J, leaving 15 bases between. Germline V lookup: CDR1 SNHLY, CDR2 FYNNEI. There are 14 residues in the CDR3. The CDR3 loop reads CASSKQGGDYEQYF. The CDR3 nucleotides read TGTGCCAGCAGCAAACAGGGGGGGGACTACGAGCAGTACTTC.

The rearrangement joins TRBV5-1 to TRBJ1-2; TRBD1 is a possible D gene (6 bases). Trimming pared 4 bases from V and 8 bases from J, leaving 18 bases between. Per germline, CDR1 SGHRS and CDR2 YFSETQ. CDR3 size: 14 residues. For the CDR3, the DNA is TGCGCCAGCAGCCTAACCGGGGGGGGCTTAGGCTACACCTTC. Residues: CASSLTGGGLGYTF.

The chain carries TRBV30 and TRBJ2-7; the match to TRBD1 covers 8 bases. The V and J ends lost 1 base and 3 bases, in that order; junction bases with no gene match: 17. Germline V gene sequence: CDR1 GTSNPN, CDR2 SVGIG (reference sequence). The CDR3 runs to 18 residues. CDR3 bases: TGTGCCTGGAGTGGACCCGGGACAGGAGGGCTTGGAAGCTACGAGCAGTACTTC. As protein: CAWSGPGTGGLGSYEQYF. The variable domain in full, completed from reference TRBV30 and TRBJ2-7, reads SQTIHQWPATLVQPVGSPLSLECTVEGTSNPNLYWYRQAAGRGLQLLFYSVGIGQISSEVPQNLSASRPQDRQFILSSKKLLLSDSGFYLCAWSGPGTGGLGSYEQYFGPGTRLTVT.